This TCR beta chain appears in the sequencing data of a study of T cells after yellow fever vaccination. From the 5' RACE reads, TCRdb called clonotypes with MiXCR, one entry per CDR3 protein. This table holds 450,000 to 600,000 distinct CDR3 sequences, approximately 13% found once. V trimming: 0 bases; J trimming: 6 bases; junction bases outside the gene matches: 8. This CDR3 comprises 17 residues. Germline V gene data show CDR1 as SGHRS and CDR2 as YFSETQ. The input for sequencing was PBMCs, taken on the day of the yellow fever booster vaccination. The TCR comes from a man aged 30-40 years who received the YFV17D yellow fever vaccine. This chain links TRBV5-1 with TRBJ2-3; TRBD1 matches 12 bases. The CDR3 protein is CASSLAAGTGGFDTQYF. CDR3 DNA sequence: TGCGCCAGCAGCTTGGCCGCCGGGACAGGGGGCTTCGATACGCAGTATTTT.